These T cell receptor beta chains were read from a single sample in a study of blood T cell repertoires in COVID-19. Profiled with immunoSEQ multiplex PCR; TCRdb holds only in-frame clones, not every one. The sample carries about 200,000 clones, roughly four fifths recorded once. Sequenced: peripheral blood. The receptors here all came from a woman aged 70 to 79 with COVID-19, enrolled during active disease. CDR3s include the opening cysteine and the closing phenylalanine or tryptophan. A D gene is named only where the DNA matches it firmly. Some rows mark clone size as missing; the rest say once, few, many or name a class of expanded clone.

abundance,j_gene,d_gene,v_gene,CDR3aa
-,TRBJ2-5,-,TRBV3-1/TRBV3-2,CASSLLVRGRGPETQYF
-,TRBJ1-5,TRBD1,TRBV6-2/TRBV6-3,CASSYAEGQNQPQHF
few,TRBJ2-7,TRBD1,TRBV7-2,CASSIDRGPYEQYF
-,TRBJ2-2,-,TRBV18,CASSPLAGTNTGELFF
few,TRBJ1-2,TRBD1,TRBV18,CASSPRTGETPGYTF
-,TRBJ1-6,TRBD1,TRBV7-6,CASSSRPGQGSPLHF
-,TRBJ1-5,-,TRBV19,CASSRPGGNQPQHF
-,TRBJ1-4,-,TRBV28,CASSSGGSTNEKLFF
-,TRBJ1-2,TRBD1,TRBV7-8,CASSFRDRNGYTF
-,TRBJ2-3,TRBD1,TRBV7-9,CASSKGQSYTDTQYF
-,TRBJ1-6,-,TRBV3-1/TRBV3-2,CASSQAVGGNSPLHF
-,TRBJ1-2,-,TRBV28,CASGGTFFYGYTF
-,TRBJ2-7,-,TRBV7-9,CASSLGSGFYEQYF
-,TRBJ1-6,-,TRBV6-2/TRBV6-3,CASSYPLGRVGAPLHF
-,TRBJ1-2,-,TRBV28,CASKDKSTMTF
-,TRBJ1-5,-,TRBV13,CASSLGRTGNQPQHF
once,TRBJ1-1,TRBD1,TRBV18,CASSPPNPGQNGEAFF
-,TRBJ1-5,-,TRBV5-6,CASRHWGGGSNQPQHF
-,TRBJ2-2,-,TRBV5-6,CASSSGWGELFF
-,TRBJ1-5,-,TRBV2,CASSGEYGNQPQHF
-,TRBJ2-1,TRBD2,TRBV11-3,CASSLDRGSGRLKGNEQFF
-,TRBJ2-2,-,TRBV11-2,CASSLDRFGELFF
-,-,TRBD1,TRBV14,CASRRTGTGNYEQYF
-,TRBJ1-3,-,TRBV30,CAWSVLLGARGNTIYF
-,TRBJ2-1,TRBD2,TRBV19,CASSIGLAGGGRNEQFF
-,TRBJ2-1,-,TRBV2,CASSDPTRQGDNEQFF
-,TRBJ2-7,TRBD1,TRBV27,CASSSPTGTYEQYF
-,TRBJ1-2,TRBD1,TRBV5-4,CASSLLGQGIGGYTF
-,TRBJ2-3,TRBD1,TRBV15,CATSRGTGAPDTQYF
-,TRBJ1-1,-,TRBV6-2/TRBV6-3,CASSYGHRNTEAFF
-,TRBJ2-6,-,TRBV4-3,CASSQDVGDFSGANVLTF
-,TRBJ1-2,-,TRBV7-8,CASSLAGQGKGYTF
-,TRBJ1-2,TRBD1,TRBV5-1,CASTTGTANYGYTF
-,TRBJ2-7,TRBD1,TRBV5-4,CASSLAGGHSYEQYF